These T cell receptor beta chains were read from a single sample in a study of blood T cells in healthy people across ages. TCRdb re-called the 5' RACE reads with MiXCR, one entry per CDR3 protein. This table holds approximately 850,000 distinct CDR3 sequences, about three fifths found once. Material for sequencing was blood. The receptor source for this set is a man younger than 40 in good health. Both conserved end residues are part of each CDR3. Each record gives: D gene, J gene, clone size, V gene, CDR3 DNA, CDR3 protein. A D gene is named only where the DNA matches it firmly. Rows may omit the clone size; those that give it use once, few, many or a size class.

D gene: NA; J gene: TRBJ2-7; clone size: NA; V gene: TRBV9; CDR3 DNA: TGTGCCAGCAGCATCGCGACTGTCGAGCAGTACTTC; CDR3 protein: CASSIATVEQYF
D gene: NA; J gene: TRBJ1-2; clone size: NA; V gene: TRBV2; CDR3 DNA: TGTGCCAGCAGTGAACAGTACTATGGCTACACCTTC; CDR3 protein: CASSEQYYGYTF
D gene: TRBD2; J gene: TRBJ2-1; clone size: NA; V gene: TRBV27; CDR3 DNA: TGTGCCAGCAGCCGGATCCAACTAGCGGGAGGGCTTAATGAGCAGTTCTTC; CDR3 protein: CASSRIQLAGGLNEQFF
D gene: NA; J gene: TRBJ2-1; clone size: NA; V gene: TRBV7-2; CDR3 DNA: TGTGCCAGCGAAGCTCTACAGGGAGGGGAGCAGTTCTTC; CDR3 protein: CASEALQGGEQFF
D gene: TRBD2; J gene: TRBJ2-1; clone size: NA; V gene: TRBV20-1; CDR3 DNA: TGCAGTGCGAGGACCTCTAGCGGGAGGGCCAATGAGCAGTTCTTC; CDR3 protein: CSARTSSGRANEQFF
D gene: NA; J gene: TRBJ2-6; clone size: few; V gene: TRBV28; CDR3 DNA: TGTGCCAGCAGGGTACAGGGCTCTGGGGCCAACGTCCTGACTTTC; CDR3 protein: CASRVQGSGANVLTF
D gene: TRBD1; J gene: TRBJ1-2; clone size: NA; V gene: TRBV10-3; CDR3 DNA: TGTGCCATCAAGAGACAGGGCGAGGGGAACTATGGCTGCACCTTC; CDR3 protein: CAIKRQGEGNYGCTF
D gene: TRBD1; J gene: TRBJ1-1; clone size: NA; V gene: TRBV6-2/TRBV6-3; CDR3 DNA: TGTGCCAGCAGCCCACACAGGGGCCCCGCTGAAGCTTTCTTT; CDR3 protein: CASSPHRGPAEAFF
D gene: NA; J gene: TRBJ2-7; clone size: few; V gene: TRBV28; CDR3 DNA: TGTGCCAGCAGTTTAACCAGGACAGAGGGCTCCTACGAGCAGTACTTC; CDR3 protein: CASSLTRTEGSYEQYF
D gene: TRBD2; J gene: TRBJ2-5; clone size: once; V gene: TRBV10-3; CDR3 DNA: TGTGCCATCAGAAGTAGCGGGGGCGAAGAGACCCAGTACTTC; CDR3 protein: CAIRSSGGEETQYF
D gene: NA; J gene: TRBJ1-1; clone size: NA; V gene: TRBV4-1; CDR3 DNA: TGCGCCAGCAGCCAATTCTTACAGGAACCGGGCACCCGAGCTGGGGGAGCTTTCTTT; CDR3 protein: CASSQFLQEPGTRAGGAFF
D gene: NA; J gene: TRBJ1-1; clone size: NA; V gene: TRBV4-3; CDR3 DNA: TGCGCCAGCAGCCAAGATCCTGAAATTGGACAGCGTGGCACTGAAGCTTTCTTT; CDR3 protein: CASSQDPEIGQRGTEAFF
D gene: TRBD2; J gene: TRBJ2-1; clone size: few; V gene: TRBV27; CDR3 DNA: TGTGCCAGCAGTTTTAGCGGGGAGGGGGAGAATGAGCAGTTCTTC; CDR3 protein: CASSFSGEGENEQFF
D gene: NA; J gene: TRBJ1-6; clone size: few; V gene: TRBV7-3; CDR3 DNA: TGTGCCAGCAGCTTACAGGAACGATCACCCCTCCACTTT; CDR3 protein: CASSLQERSPLHF
D gene: NA; J gene: TRBJ2-7; clone size: NA; V gene: TRBV28; CDR3 DNA: TGTGCCAGCAGTTTGCCATCCAGCACCTACGAGCAGTACTTC; CDR3 protein: CASSLPSSTYEQYF
D gene: TRBD2; J gene: TRBJ2-7; clone size: many; V gene: TRBV20-1; CDR3 DNA: TGCAGTTCGGGGGGGACGAACGAGCAGTACTTC; CDR3 protein: CSSGGTNEQYF
D gene: NA; J gene: TRBJ2-5; clone size: NA; V gene: TRBV7-2; CDR3 DNA: TGTGCCAGCAGCTTAAGAGGGCACCAAGAGACCCAGCACTTC; CDR3 protein: CASSLRGHQETQHF
D gene: NA; J gene: TRBJ1-4; clone size: NA; V gene: TRBV27; CDR3 DNA: TGTGCCACCGCTAATGAAAAACTGTTTTTT; CDR3 protein: CATANEKLFF
D gene: NA; J gene: TRBJ2-1; clone size: NA; V gene: TRBV10-3; CDR3 DNA: TGTGCCATCAGTGGAGGGGCCTCGGATGAGCAGTTCTTC; CDR3 protein: CAISGGASDEQFF
D gene: TRBD1; J gene: TRBJ1-4; clone size: NA; V gene: TRBV28; CDR3 DNA: TGTGCCAGCAATTCCCGGGACAGGGTGGAAAAACTGTTTTTT; CDR3 protein: CASNSRDRVEKLFF
D gene: TRBD2; J gene: TRBJ2-5; clone size: NA; V gene: TRBV12-3/TRBV12-4; CDR3 DNA: TGTGCCAGCAGTTTATTAGCGGGGACCCGAGAGACCCAGTACTTC; CDR3 protein: CASSLLAGTRETQYF
D gene: NA; J gene: TRBJ1-6; clone size: NA; V gene: TRBV2; CDR3 DNA: TGTGCCAGCAGTAGAGGCGGTGGACTCCACTTT; CDR3 protein: CASSRGGGLHF
D gene: NA; J gene: TRBJ2-1; clone size: NA; V gene: TRBV7-6; CDR3 DNA: TGTGCCAGCAGCTTAATGGGGGCCGTGAATGAGCAGTTCTTC; CDR3 protein: CASSLMGAVNEQFF
D gene: NA; J gene: TRBJ2-5; clone size: NA; V gene: TRBV20-1; CDR3 DNA: TGCAGTGCTAGAGATGGGGGGATACAAGAGACCCAGTACTTC; CDR3 protein: CSARDGGIQETQYF
D gene: NA; J gene: TRBJ2-7; clone size: few; V gene: TRBV20-1; CDR3 DNA: TGCAGTGCACCCCGGCCGAGCAGCGAGCAGTACTTC; CDR3 protein: CSAPRPSSEQYF
D gene: NA; J gene: TRBJ2-1; clone size: NA; V gene: TRBV30; CDR3 DNA: TGTGCCTGGAGGACTAGATCCTACAATGAGCAGTTCTTC; CDR3 protein: CAWRTRSYNEQFF
D gene: TRBD1; J gene: TRBJ2-6; clone size: NA; V gene: TRBV9; CDR3 DNA: TGTGCCAGCAGCGCCAAGGGTCGGGGACAGGGAAACTCTGGGGCCAACGTCCTGACTTTC; CDR3 protein: CASSAKGRGQGNSGANVLTF
D gene: NA; J gene: TRBJ1-5; clone size: NA; V gene: TRBV7-2; CDR3 DNA: TGTGCCAGCAGCCTGGGCGGCAGTGAAAACAATCAGCCCCAGCATTTT; CDR3 protein: CASSLGGSENNQPQHF
D gene: TRBD2; J gene: TRBJ2-1; clone size: NA; V gene: TRBV27; CDR3 DNA: TGTGCCAGCAGGCGGGGGGGCATCAATGAGCAGTTCTTC; CDR3 protein: CASRRGGINEQFF
D gene: NA; J gene: TRBJ1-1; clone size: NA; V gene: TRBV12-3/TRBV12-4; CDR3 DNA: TGTGCCAGCAGTTCCCCGACAGTTAGGAACACTGAAGCTTTCTTT; CDR3 protein: CASSSPTVRNTEAFF
D gene: NA; J gene: TRBJ2-1; clone size: NA; V gene: TRBV24-1; CDR3 DNA: TGTGCCACCAGTGATTTGTATGGGGGGAATGAGCAGTTCTTC; CDR3 protein: CATSDLYGGNEQFF
D gene: NA; J gene: TRBJ2-3; clone size: NA; V gene: TRBV3-1; CDR3 DNA: TGTGCCAGCAGCCAAGATATCGGCGCGGGCACAGATACGCAGTATTTT; CDR3 protein: CASSQDIGAGTDTQYF
D gene: NA; J gene: TRBJ2-7; clone size: few; V gene: TRBV2; CDR3 DNA: TGTGCCAGCTCCTTCGACTTTTCCTCCTACGAGCAGTACTTC; CDR3 protein: CASSFDFSSYEQYF
D gene: TRBD1; J gene: TRBJ2-5; clone size: NA; V gene: TRBV7-9; CDR3 DNA: TGTGCCAGCAGCTTAGTAAGGACAGGGTTAGAGACCCAGTACTTC; CDR3 protein: CASSLVRTGLETQYF
D gene: TRBD2; J gene: TRBJ2-7; clone size: NA; V gene: TRBV9; CDR3 DNA: TGTGCCAGCAGCGTAGCTACCGGGACTAGCTCGGGTCACGAGCAGTACTTC; CDR3 protein: CASSVATGTSSGHEQYF
D gene: NA; J gene: TRBJ2-5; clone size: NA; V gene: TRBV30; CDR3 DNA: TGTGCCTGGAGTGCCGGGATGGGGGAGACCCAGTACTTC; CDR3 protein: CAWSAGMGETQYF
D gene: NA; J gene: TRBJ2-7; clone size: NA; V gene: TRBV28; CDR3 DNA: TGTGCCAGCAGTACTTACCGGGACCCGGAGGCCTACGAGCAGTACTTC; CDR3 protein: CASSTYRDPEAYEQYF
D gene: TRBD2; J gene: TRBJ2-1; clone size: NA; V gene: TRBV4-3; CDR3 DNA: TGCGCCAGCAGCCAACAAAGGATAGCGGGAGACAGTGGCTATGAGCAGTTCTTC; CDR3 protein: CASSQQRIAGDSGYEQFF
D gene: NA; J gene: TRBJ2-5; clone size: NA; V gene: TRBV7-6; CDR3 DNA: TGTGCCAGCAGCATAAACAGGGTTGAAGAGACCCAGTACTTC; CDR3 protein: CASSINRVEETQYF
D gene: NA; J gene: TRBJ1-2; clone size: NA; V gene: TRBV7-2; CDR3 DNA: TGTGCCAGCAGCTTTTACGACAGGTCGGACTATGGCTACACCTTC; CDR3 protein: CASSFYDRSDYGYTF
D gene: NA; J gene: TRBJ1-2; clone size: NA; V gene: TRBV20-1; CDR3 DNA: TGCAGCAGGGTGTTGGAGAGAGAGGAGACCTATGGCTACACCTTC; CDR3 protein: CSRVLEREETYGYTF
D gene: TRBD2; J gene: TRBJ2-3; clone size: once; V gene: TRBV7-8; CDR3 DNA: TGTGCCAGCAGCTGGAGCGGGGGGGGTTCCACAGATACGCAGTATTTT; CDR3 protein: CASSWSGGGSTDTQYF
D gene: TRBD1; J gene: TRBJ2-1; clone size: few; V gene: TRBV14; CDR3 DNA: TGTGCCAGCAGCCAAGAAGCAGGGGACAGAGAGCAGTTCTTC; CDR3 protein: CASSQEAGDREQFF
D gene: NA; J gene: TRBJ1-2; clone size: NA; V gene: TRBV6-6; CDR3 DNA: TGTGCCAGCAGTTATGGACAGACGGAACTTTATGGCTACACCTTC; CDR3 protein: CASSYGQTELYGYTF
D gene: TRBD2; J gene: TRBJ2-1; clone size: few; V gene: TRBV7-3; CDR3 DNA: TGTGCCAGCAGCTCTTGGACTAGCGGCTACAATGAGCAGTTCTTC; CDR3 protein: CASSSWTSGYNEQFF
D gene: NA; J gene: TRBJ1-2; clone size: few; V gene: TRBV12-3/TRBV12-4; CDR3 DNA: TGTGCCAGCACTCTAGGGCGCAGGGCCTATGGCTACACCTTC; CDR3 protein: CASTLGRRAYGYTF
D gene: NA; J gene: TRBJ2-7; clone size: NA; V gene: TRBV27; CDR3 DNA: TGTGCCAGCAGGAACCCGGACAGCTACGAGCAGTACTTC; CDR3 protein: CASRNPDSYEQYF
D gene: NA; J gene: TRBJ1-1; clone size: NA; V gene: TRBV21-1; CDR3 DNA: TGTGCCAGCAGCCAACAGACAGGGGAGGTAGCTTTCTTT; CDR3 protein: CASSQQTGEVAFF
D gene: TRBD1; J gene: TRBJ2-2; clone size: NA; V gene: TRBV30; CDR3 DNA: TGTGCCTGGAGTACAGGGGGAACCGGGGAGCTGTTTTTT; CDR3 protein: CAWSTGGTGELFF
D gene: TRBD2; J gene: TRBJ2-3; clone size: NA; V gene: TRBV3-1; CDR3 DNA: TGTGCCAGCAGCCAAGTCTGGGGCGGGGGGGACACAGATACGCAGTATTTT; CDR3 protein: CASSQVWGGGDTDTQYF
D gene: TRBD1; J gene: TRBJ2-7; clone size: few; V gene: TRBV6-2/TRBV6-3; CDR3 DNA: TGTGCCAGCGCTATGGGGGACAGAGCACTCTACGAGCAGTACTTC; CDR3 protein: CASAMGDRALYEQYF